Listed here is a single TCR beta chain. What it binds is unknown. The 5'RACE method, run with constant-segment primers, produced TCR alpha and TCR beta cDNA libraries (carrying sample barcodes and UMIs). TCRdb redid the calling of the 5' RACE reads with MiXCR, one entry per CDR3 protein. The data hold 450,000 or so distinct CDR3 sequences, with roughly 25% observed a single time. This entry belongs to a study of T-cell memory formation after mild COVID-19. General observations from the study: Clones that contracted clustered mainly in CM and EM if CD4+ and in EMRA if CD8+. While clones contracting from day 15 to 85 were balanced between CD4 and CD8, later expanders leaned CD4+. There were some responding clones in pre-infection memory, which suggested that cross-reactive memory had joined.

CDR3 length: 15 residues. CDR1 is SGDLS and CDR2 is YYNGEE in the germline V gene. Trimming took 4 bases from V and 4 from J; bases not matched to a gene: 7. This sequence joins TRBV9 and TRBJ2-7, with TRBD2 matching over 11 bases. Sequencing used PBMCs or a T cell subset sorted from them (not recorded which). The clonotype originates from an adult woman who had mild COVID-19 (a few samples of this study predate the infection). Cell type and time point are not known. The CDR3 region is CASSPRLAGFYEQYF. Here the CDR3 DNA reads TGTGCCAGCAGCCCGAGACTAGCGGGGTTTTACGAGCAGTACTTC.